These T cell receptor beta chains were read from a single sample in a study of blood T cells in healthy people across ages. TCRdb reanalysed the 5' RACE reads using MiXCR and keeps one entry per CDR3 protein. In the table there are about a million distinct CDR3 sequences, about 53% of which are singletons. Sequenced material: blood. The receptor source for this set is a woman aged 55-69 years in good health. The CDR3 runs from the conserved cysteine through the conserved F or W. The order of the fields is J gene, D gene, clone size, V gene, CDR3 DNA, CDR3 protein. A D gene is named only where the DNA matches it firmly. Some rows have no size entry. The others give once, few or many, or a class for an expanded clone.

TRBJ2-1,.,.,TRBV4-2,TGTGCCAGCAGCCAAGGAGGAAAGCGCAATGAGCAGTTCTTC,CASSQGGKRNEQFF
TRBJ2-7,TRBD1,once,TRBV7-2,TGTGCCAGCAGCGTCACAGGGGCCAGCTCCTACGAGCAGTACTTC,CASSVTGASSYEQYF
TRBJ2-1,.,many,TRBV5-1,TGCGCCAGCAGTCTCGGGGACCTCTCTCTGAATGAGCAGTTCTTC,CASSLGDLSLNEQFF
TRBJ2-1,TRBD1,.,TRBV7-7,TGTGCCAGCAGCTTATCGCGGGACAGGTACAATGAGCAGTTCTTC,CASSLSRDRYNEQFF
TRBJ2-4,TRBD1,few,TRBV4-1,TGCGCCAGCAGCCAAGTCGGGACAGGGTTAAACATTCAGTACTTC,CASSQVGTGLNIQYF
TRBJ1-2,.,.,TRBV5-1,TGCGCCAGCAGCCACAACAGGGAAAGGGCGCATGGCTACACCTTC,CASSHNRERAHGYTF
TRBJ2-3,.,.,TRBV2,TGTGCCAGCACCGTTAGGGGGGCACTTCCCACAGATACGCAGTATTTT,CASTVRGALPTDTQYF
TRBJ2-5,.,many,TRBV29-1,TGCAGCGTCGTGTGGCTTTTCGGGGACCAAGAGACCCAGTACTTC,CSVVWLFGDQETQYF
TRBJ2-7,TRBD2,.,TRBV5-4,TGTGCCAGCAGACCCGGACTAGCGGGAGACTACGAGCAGTACTTC,CASRPGLAGDYEQYF
TRBJ2-3,.,.,TRBV7-2,TGTGCCAGCAGCGCCCGGGTGAACACAGATACGCAGTATTTT,CASSARVNTDTQYF
TRBJ2-5,.,once,TRBV12-3/TRBV12-4,TGTGCCAGCAGTTCACAGACAGTGCCTGAAGAGACCCAGTACTTC,CASSSQTVPEETQYF
TRBJ2-7,.,.,TRBV28,TGTGCCAGCAGTCCCTCTGGGGGATGGGTCGAGCAGTACTTC,CASSPSGGWVEQYF
TRBJ2-1,TRBD2,.,TRBV20-1,TGCAGTGCTAGAGTAAGGCCTGGACTAGCGGGAGGGTACAATGAGCAGTTCTTC,CSARVRPGLAGGYNEQFF
TRBJ2-7,TRBD1,many,TRBV29-1,TGCAGCGTAAAACAGGGGCCGCGCGAGCAGTACTTC,CSVKQGPREQYF
TRBJ1-1,.,.,TRBV5-1,TGCGCCAGCAGCTTGGAGGTAGGGAAGGTGACTGAAGCTTTCTTT,CASSLEVGKVTEAFF
TRBJ2-7,TRBD2,.,TRBV30,TGTGCCTGGCTGGGGCTAGCGGGAGACGAGCAGTACTTC,CAWLGLAGDEQYF
TRBJ2-5,.,.,TRBV5-6,TGTGCCAGCAAGTCGGTGAGGCGGGCGGCTGCCGCGTACCAAGAGACCCAGTACTTC,CASKSVRRAAAAYQETQYF
TRBJ1-4,TRBD1,.,TRBV28,TGTGCCAGCAGTCTACAGCTGTACAGGGGGGTAAATGAAAAACTGTTTTTT,CASSLQLYRGVNEKLFF
TRBJ2-1,.,.,TRBV3-1,TGTGCCAGCAGCCAAGATACCGGGAGTGTGTCCTACAATGAGCAGTTCTTC,CASSQDTGSVSYNEQFF
TRBJ2-5,TRBD1,.,TRBV6-1,TGTGCCAGCGATAGGGGGCGGTCAGAGACCCAGTACTTC,CASDRGRSETQYF
TRBJ2-7,.,.,TRBV5-1,TGCGCCAGCTACAGGGAAGCCGACGAGCAGTACTTC,CASYREADEQYF
TRBJ2-7,TRBD1,.,TRBV12-3/TRBV12-4,TGTGCCAGACGCCGAACAGGGGCTGGGTCCTACGAGCAGTACTTC,CARRRTGAGSYEQYF
TRBJ2-7,.,.,TRBV4-3,TGCGCCAGCAGCCAAGAGCTAGGGGACCTTGCCCACGAGCAGTACTTC,CASSQELGDLAHEQYF
TRBJ1-1,.,.,TRBV7-6,TGTGCCAGCAGCTTGGGCACAGCGATGAACACTGAAGCTTTCTTT,CASSLGTAMNTEAFF
TRBJ2-1,TRBD2,.,TRBV7-8,TGTGCCAGCAGCTCGACGTTAGCGGGAGGGCCCATATTACTCCATGAGCAGTTCTTC,CASSSTLAGGPILLHEQFF
TRBJ2-3,TRBD2,.,TRBV28,TGTGCCAGCAGTTTAGCCAGCGGGGACTTCACAGATACGCAGTATTTT,CASSLASGDFTDTQYF
TRBJ1-2,.,.,TRBV6-5,TGTGCCAGCACCAGGGGTGGAGAGGGGATGTGGGGCTACACCTTC,CASTRGGEGMWGYTF
TRBJ2-3,TRBD2,.,TRBV5-1,TGCGCCAGCAGCTTAGTTTCTAGCGGGAGTGGTAATGCAGATACGCAGTATTTT,CASSLVSSGSGNADTQYF
TRBJ2-2,.,once,TRBV27,TGTGCCAGCAGTTTTTCGGCTAACCACGGGGAGCTGTTTTTT,CASSFSANHGELFF
TRBJ2-3,.,.,TRBV7-2,TGTGCCAGCAGCCTAAAGTCCGGAACAGATACGCAGTATTTT,CASSLKSGTDTQYF
TRBJ1-5,.,few,TRBV27,TGTGCCAGCAGTCCTCCGGGACATTCGACGCAGCCCCAGCATTTT,CASSPPGHSTQPQHF
TRBJ2-5,.,.,TRBV5-1,TGCGCCAGCAGCTCCCCCTTTCAAGAGACCCAGTACTTC,CASSSPFQETQYF
TRBJ1-1,.,.,TRBV29-1,TGCAGCGTTGTGGGCAGCTTGAACACTGAAGCTTTCTTT,CSVVGSLNTEAFF
TRBJ2-5,.,few,TRBV6-5,TGTGCCAGCAGTTCCCCACCGGGTCCTGGGGCTGAGACCCAGTACTTC,CASSSPPGPGAETQYF
TRBJ2-5,.,.,TRBV20-1,TGCAGTGCTAGAGACCCGGGAAAGACCCAGTACTTC,CSARDPGKTQYF
TRBJ2-1,.,.,TRBV6-6,TGTGCCAGCAGTTCCCCCAACCTTTTCAATGAGCAGTTCTTC,CASSSPNLFNEQFF
TRBJ2-1,.,.,TRBV5-1,TGCGCCAGCAGCCAGGTTGGGAGTCAGGAGCAGTTCTTC,CASSQVGSQEQFF
TRBJ2-3,.,.,TRBV2,TGTGCCAGCAGGGGTTTGCGGAACACAGATACGCAGTATTTT,CASRGLRNTDTQYF
TRBJ2-7,TRBD2,few,TRBV29-1,TGCAGCGTTGGACCTCGGGGGGGCGACGAGCAGTACTTC,CSVGPRGGDEQYF
TRBJ2-7,TRBD2,.,TRBV12-3/TRBV12-4,TGTGCCAGCAGCTTAGCGGGAGGGCCCTACCACGAGCAGTACTTC,CASSLAGGPYHEQYF
TRBJ2-7,TRBD1,.,TRBV5-1,TGCGCCAGCAGACAGGGGGACGAGCAGTACTTC,CASRQGDEQYF
TRBJ2-1,.,.,TRBV9,TGTGCCAGCAGCGTGTTTCAGCGGAGCTTCAATGAGCAGTTCTTC,CASSVFQRSFNEQFF
TRBJ2-1,.,.,TRBV27,TGTGCCAGCAGTTTTTGGGGTATCGGAGGGGACGATGAGCAGTTCTTC,CASSFWGIGGDDEQFF
TRBJ2-7,.,.,TRBV6-6,TGTGCCAGCAGTAAACAGGTATACGAGCAGTACTTC,CASSKQVYEQYF
TRBJ2-3,.,.,TRBV9,TGTGCCAGCAGCGTTACAGGGTCAGGGACAGATACGCAGTATTTT,CASSVTGSGTDTQYF
TRBJ2-7,.,few,TRBV28,TGTATGGCGGGACCTATTACCTACGAGCAGTACTTC,CMAGPITYEQYF
TRBJ2-2,TRBD2,.,TRBV4-3,TGCGCCAGCAGCCAAGATTCCGGGACTAGCCGCCCCAGCCGACTCGGGGAGCTGTTTTTT,CASSQDSGTSRPSRLGELFF
TRBJ2-7,TRBD2,.,TRBV29-1,TGCAGCGTTGTTGCTAGCGGGAGATTGCAGTACTTC,CSVVASGRLQYF
TRBJ1-2,.,.,TRBV5-6,TGTGCCAGCAGCTCGGAAGGCAGGGTCTCTGGCTACACCTTC,CASSSEGRVSGYTF
TRBJ2-4,.,.,TRBV5-4,TGTGCCAGCAGCTTGAGCCCAGGTCTAGCCAAAAACATTCAGTACTTC,CASSLSPGLAKNIQYF
TRBJ2-7,TRBD2,once,TRBV12-3/TRBV12-4,TGTGCCAGCAGTCCAGGACTAGCGAGGGACGAGCAGTACTTC,CASSPGLARDEQYF
TRBJ1-2,.,few,TRBV4-1,TGCGCCAGCAGCCTTACTGAGGAGGGGGTCTATGGCTACACCTTC,CASSLTEEGVYGYTF
TRBJ1-2,.,.,TRBV6-1,TGTGCCAGCAGTGCAACCGGGGCCAGCCGGGGCTACACCTTC,CASSATGASRGYTF
TRBJ2-1,.,.,TRBV4-3,TGCGCCAGCAGCCAAGACGACAGTTATTACAATGAGCAGTTCTTC,CASSQDDSYYNEQFF
TRBJ1-5,.,.,TRBV20-1,TGCAGTGCCAACCGAGGGGGGCCATCGTTGGGCAATCAGCCCCAGCATTTT,CSANRGGPSLGNQPQHF
TRBJ2-7,TRBD2,many,TRBV6-2/TRBV6-3,TGTGCCAGCAGAAAGACTAGCGGGAGGTCCTACGGTCCCTACGAGCAGTACTTC,CASRKTSGRSYGPYEQYF
TRBJ1-2,.,.,TRBV9,TGTGCCAGCAGCACCCTAGGGGTTAACTATGGCTACACCTTC,CASSTLGVNYGYTF
TRBJ2-5,.,few,TRBV4-2,TGTGCCAGCAGCCAGCCTAGCGCTGGGGGGGAGACCCAGTACTTC,CASSQPSAGGETQYF